This T cell receptor (beta chain) was captured in a study of Ad26.COV2.S vaccination and SARS-CoV-2 variants. About the research overall: Doses of Ad26.COV2.S were injected into muscle once or twice, 56 days apart. Study-wide points: Relative to placebo recipients, vaccine recipients exhibited elevated spike-specific TCR breadth.

Treatment: about 20 received Ad26.COV2.S at low or high dose, single or two shots; 5 received placebo; per-sample allocation not given. Day 63 after the first vaccine or placebo injection was the time point for sampling. The CDR3 is 12 residues long. Germline V gene sequence: CDR1 MGHRA, CDR2 YSYEKL. V dropped 1 base and J dropped 5 bases, with 5 bases sitting between them. A note on this clone: As yet, its antigen is unknown.

Libraries were prepared by immunoSEQ multiplex PCR; TCRdb keeps only in-frame clonotypes and omits some of them. The table lists under 500,000 clones, around 93% of them singletons. The rearrangement uses TRBV4-1 and TRBJ1-1; the D is unclear. The starting material was peripheral blood, obtained in a trial of Ad26.COV2.S vaccine versus placebo. The receptor comes from a person between 18 and 59 years old who received the Ad26.COV2.S COVID-19 vaccine or a placebo. The CDR3 loop is CASSQGETEAFF. The CDR3 DNA follows: TGCGCCAGCAGCCAAGGGGAAACTGAAGCTTTCTTT.